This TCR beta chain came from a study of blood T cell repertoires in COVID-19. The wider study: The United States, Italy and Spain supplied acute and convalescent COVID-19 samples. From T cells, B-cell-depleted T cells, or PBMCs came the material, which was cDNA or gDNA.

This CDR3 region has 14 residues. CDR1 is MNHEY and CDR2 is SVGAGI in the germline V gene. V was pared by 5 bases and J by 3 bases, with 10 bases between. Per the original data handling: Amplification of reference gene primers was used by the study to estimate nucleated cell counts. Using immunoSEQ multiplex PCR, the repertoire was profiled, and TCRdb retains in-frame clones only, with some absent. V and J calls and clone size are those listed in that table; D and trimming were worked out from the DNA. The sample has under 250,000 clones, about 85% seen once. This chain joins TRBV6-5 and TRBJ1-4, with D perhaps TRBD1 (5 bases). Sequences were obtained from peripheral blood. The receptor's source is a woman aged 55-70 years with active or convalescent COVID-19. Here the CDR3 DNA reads TGTGCCAGCAGTAAGGGGAGGGCTAATGAAAAACTGTTTTTT. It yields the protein CASSKGRANEKLFF.